These 30 T cell receptor beta chains came from one sample sequenced in a study of somatic mutations in cytotoxic T cells in rheumatoid arthritis. TCRdb's copy holds only in-frame clones and misses some; the assay was immunoSEQ multiplex PCR. This sample has about 4,200 clones; approximately 77% occur once, and the top ten carry around 35%. The sample comprised CD8+ T cells sorted from blood. Receptors were obtained from an adult with rheumatoid arthritis.

The chain has TRBV4-1 and TRBJ2-3; 7 bases map to TRBD2. The V gene end was trimmed by 7 bases and the J gene end by 2 bases; junction bases not matched to a gene: 6. Germline assignment: CDR1 MGHRA and CDR2 YSYEKL. The CDR3 is 14 amino acids. CDR3 DNA sequence: TGCGCCAGCAAACCGGGACTACTCACAGATACGCAGTATTTT. This sequence encodes CASKPGLLTDTQYF.

The chain uses TRBV5-1 and TRBJ2-7, with 8 bases that match TRBD1. CDR3 length: 15 residues. The V gene's germline CDR1 is SGHRS and CDR2 YFSETQ. V dropped 5 bases and J dropped 3; count of bases not matched to a gene: 10. The CDR3 DNA follows: TGCGCCAGCAGTCCTGACAGGGGAGCTTTCTACGAGCAGTACTTC. Its translation is CASSPDRGAFYEQYF.

The chain uses TRBV9 and TRBJ2-4, with 7 bases lining up with TRBD1. Trimming cost V 4 bases and J 9 bases; bases outside gene matches: 10. The CDR3 runs 14 residues. The germline gives CDR1 SGDLS, CDR2 YYNGEE. CDR3 bases: TGTGCCAGCAGCCCTCCGGACAGGCCTAGCATTCAGTACTTC. It encodes CASSPPDRPSIQYF.

The sample holds a few counts of this clone. The chain joins TRBV7-2 to TRBJ2-7, with 13 bases matching TRBD2. The CDR3 totals 17 residues. The ends lost 4 bases at V and 1 base at J; junction bases unmatched: 7. Germline CDR1 and CDR2: SGHTA and FQGNSA. The CDR3 nucleotides read TGTGCCAGCAGCTACTCCTCGGGACTAGCGGGATCCTACGAGCAGTACTTC. This encodes CASSYSSGLAGSYEQYF.

V is TRBV6-5 and J is TRBJ2-1; D unclear. V gave up 0 bases and J gave up 7 bases, with 7 bases separating them. Germline values: CDR1 MNHEY, CDR2 SVGAGI. This CDR3 spans 13 amino acids. DNA for the CDR3: TGTGCCAGCAGTTACTCGATGTCTAATGAGCAGTTCTTC. It specifies CASSYSMSNEQFF.

A remark on this clone: A junction boundary mismatches the germline segment, possibly from a read error. The rearrangement links TRBV18 to TRBJ1-1; no reliable D call. The CDR3 spans 22 residues. Germline V gene sequence: CDR1 KGHSH, CDR2 LQKENI. Here the CDR3 DNA reads TGTGCCAGCTCACCACCGTTAGGGTACGGGATTAAATGGTACGGGTCGAACGCTGAAGCTTTCTTT. This translates into CASSPPLGYGIKWYGSNAEAFF.

The CDR3 nucleotides are TGTGCCAGCAGTGAGGGACAGGGAACCGGGGAGCTGTTTTTT. It yields the protein CASSEGQGTGELFF. J is TRBJ2-2 and V is TRBV25-1, with TRBD1 matching 9 bases. Trimming removed 3 bases from V and 5 bases from J; junction bases left unmatched: 1. Germline V gene sequence: CDR1 MGHDK, CDR2 SYGVNS. The CDR3 consists of 14 residues.

The sample holds one count of this clone. The DNA of the CDR3 is TGTGCCAGCAGCGACTGGAACACTGAAGCTTTCTTT. Amino acid sequence: CASSDWNTEAFF. This chain joins TRBV2 and TRBJ1-1, with unresolved D. The CDR3 is 12 residues long. Germline CDR1 is SNHLY and CDR2 is FYNNEI. Trimming pared 6 bases from V and 1 base from J, leaving 6 bases between.

This clone was recorded once. The chain links TRBV29-1 to TRBJ1-3; D perhaps matches TRBD1 (6 bases). The V gene lost 2 bases and the J gene lost 5 bases, with 13 bases spanning the gap. CDR3 length equals 14 residues. Looked up from germline, CDR1 is SQVTM and CDR2 is ANQGSEA. CDR3 sequence (DNA): TGCAGCGTTGAAACGCAGGGGATTCGAAACACCATATATTTT. This encodes CSVETQGIRNTIYF.

The chain uses TRBV10-3 and TRBJ2-7; 9 positions agree with TRBD1. Trimming at V came to 3 bases and at J to 0 bases, leaving 3 bases not matched to a gene. The CDR3 length is 15 residues. The germline CDR1 and CDR2 sequences are ENHRY and SYGVKD. The CDR3 reads CAISDGTGSSYEQYF. The CDR3 DNA reads TGTGCCATCAGTGACGGGACAGGGAGCTCCTACGAGCAGTACTTC.

The J gene is TRBJ2-7, the V gene TRBV29-1; D is unclear. This CDR3 contains 12 residues. The V end lost 1 base, the J end lost 7 bases, and 11 bases lay between the germline ends. CDR1 is SQVTM and CDR2 is ANQGSEA in the germline V gene. CDR3 in DNA: TGCAGCGTTGAAGTAAGGCCTCCGGAGCAGTACTTC. Translating gives CSVEVRPPEQYF.

The chain has TRBV2 and TRBJ2-7, with D uncertain. CDR3 length: 11 residues. With 6 bases removed from V and 3 bases from J, the gap between germline ends came to 6 bases. Germline lookup yields CDR1 SNHLY and CDR2 FYNNEI. The CDR3 spells CASRVDYEQYF. The CDR3 nucleotides are TGTGCCAGCAGGGTTGACTACGAGCAGTACTTC.

The V call is TRBV21-1, the J call TRBJ2-4; the D call TRBD1 from the table was never checked on the DNA. TRBV21-1 is assigned pseudogene status. The CDR3 covers 15 residues. CDR3 nucleotides: TGTGCCAGCAGCAGGGACAGGGTGGCCAAAAACATTCAGTACTTC. Protein sequence: CASSRDRVAKNIQYF.

This clone occurred once. DNA of the CDR3: TGTGCCAGCAGCTTAGCGCAATCAATTTATAGTAATCAGCCCCAGCATTTT. Translating it yields CASSLAQSIYSNQPQHF. The chain links TRBV7-2 to TRBJ1-5; D not certain. With 0 bases removed from V and 4 bases from J, the gap between germline ends came to 16 bases. CDR1 is SGHTA and CDR2 is FQGNSA in the germline V gene. The CDR3 length is 17 residues.

The V call is TRBV27, the J call TRBJ1-6; a possible D gene is TRBD1 (6 bases). V dropped 6 bases and J dropped 10 bases, with 16 bases sitting between them. The CDR3 is 14 residues long. Germline values: CDR1 MNHEY, CDR2 SMNVEV (reference sequence). The CDR3 bases are TGTGCCAGCAGCCAACAGGGAGCGAACTCACCCCTCCACTTT. It is translated as CASSQQGANSPLHF.

The chain is built from TRBV5-7 and TRBJ2-7, with unresolved D. TRBV5-7 is an ORF; its function is uncertain. This CDR3 is 11 amino acids long. V lost 4 bases and J lost 7, with 9 bases in between. CDR3 DNA: TGTGCCAGCAGCCTATTCCGGGAGCAGTACTTC. This gives the protein CASSLFREQYF.

The chain joins TRBV15 to TRBJ2-2; 7 bases line up with TRBD1. The V and J ends lost 1 base and 0 bases, in that order; junction bases with no gene match: 2. The CDR3 totals 16 residues. Germline V lookup: CDR1 LNHNV, CDR2 YYDKDF (reference sequence). CDR3 loop: CATSRGGTANTGELFF. CDR3 nucleotide sequence: TGTGCCACCAGCAGAGGGGGGACAGCGAACACCGGGGAGCTGTTTTTT.

The J gene is TRBJ1-2, the V gene TRBV9; possible D gene TRBD1, 6 bases. The ends were cut back, 0 bases at V and 14 bases at J, with 20 bases in the middle. Germline V gene data show CDR1 as SGDLS and CDR2 as YYNGEE. The CDR3 contains 14 residues. The CDR3 reads CASSVVRGTGGLTF. The CDR3 DNA is TGTGCCAGCAGCGTAGTAAGGGGGACGGGCGGTTTGACCTTC.

The chain links TRBV7-8 to TRBJ1-5, with a tentative D call TRBD1 (6 bases). The CDR3 extends over 16 amino acids. Germline CDR1 is SGHVS and CDR2 is FQNEAQ. Trimming pared 5 bases from V and 6 bases from J, leaving 20 bases between. DNA of the CDR3: TGTGCCAGCAGCCTTGAGCGCATGGGGGCTCTTCAGCCCCAGCATTTT. It codes for CASSLERMGALQPQHF. Variable domain in full (rest from reference TRBV7-8 and TRBJ1-5): GAGVSQSPRYKVAKRGQDVALRCDPISGHVSLFWYQQALGQGPEFLTYFQNEAQLDKSGLPSDRFFAERPEGSVSTLKIQRTQQEDSAVYLCASSLERMGALQPQHFGDGTRLSIL.

The chain uses TRBV7-9 and TRBJ2-6; maybe TRBD2 (5 bases). The CDR3 runs to 16 residues. Germline loops: CDR1 SEHNR, CDR2 FQNEAQ (reference sequence). Trimming pared 5 bases from V and 2 bases from J, leaving 13 bases between. The CDR3 DNA reads TGTGCCAGCAGCCCCCATCGGGGTCCTGGGGCCAACGTCCTGACTTTC. Residues: CASSPHRGPGANVLTF.

The chain couples TRBV4-1 to TRBJ2-5; 8 positions match TRBD2. V shed 3 bases, J shed 1 base, and the junction held 4 bases outside the gene matches. Germline-derived CDR1 and CDR2 are MGHRA and YSYEKL. CDR3 size: 15 residues. The CDR3 sequence is CASSQSSGPQETQYF. For the CDR3, the DNA is TGCGCCAGCAGCCAGTCTAGCGGGCCCCAAGAGACCCAGTACTTC.

V usage is TRBV9 and J usage is TRBJ1-1; D remains ambiguous. The CDR3 runs 14 residues. The V end lost 0 bases, the J end lost 6 bases, and 12 bases lay between the germline ends. The germline V gene has CDR1 SGDLS and CDR2 YYNGEE. The DNA for the CDR3 is TGTGCCAGCAGCGTAGGAACAGACACGCCTGAAGCTTTCTTT. Amino acids: CASSVGTDTPEAFF.

The chain links TRBV2 to TRBJ2-3, with TRBD2 matching 10 bases. Germline CDR1 is SNHLY and CDR2 is FYNNEI. The CDR3 length is 17 residues. V was pared by 4 bases and J by 2 bases, with 9 bases of the junction left unmatched. The CDR3 DNA is TGTGCCAGCAGTGGGGGTCTAGCGGGGGCTTACACAGATACGCAGTATTTT. It yields the protein CASSGGLAGAYTDTQYF.

In its sample, this clone was seen once. The CDR3 protein is CASSLGVRGTYLETQYF. CDR3 coding DNA: TGTGCCAGCAGCTTAGGCGTCAGGGGGACCTACCTTGAGACCCAGTACTTC. V usage is TRBV7-7 and J usage is TRBJ2-5; 7 positions agree with TRBD1. This CDR3 has 17 residues. Per germline, CDR1 SSHAT and CDR2 FNYEAQ (reference sequence). V was pared by 1 base and J by 5 bases, with 13 bases of the junction left unmatched.

The rearrangement links TRBV4-2 to TRBJ1-6; D not certain. Germline V CDR1 and CDR2: LGHNA, YNFKEQ. CDR3 length: 16 amino acids. Trimming cost V 4 bases and J 4 bases, with 14 bases left between them. DNA of the CDR3: TGTGCCAGCAGCCGGTCGAGAAACAAATATAATTCACCCCTCCACTTT. Its protein is CASSRSRNKYNSPLHF.

The chain has TRBV11-1 and TRBJ2-1; TRBD1 aligns across 8 bases. Per germline, CDR1 SGHAT and CDR2 FQDESV (reference sequence). The CDR3 extends over 15 amino acids. Germline trimming cut 4 bases from V and 6 bases from J; bases unmatched to any gene: 8. CDR3 residues: CASSSSGTGGNEQFF. CDR3 coding DNA: TGTGCCAGCAGCTCGTCCGGCACAGGGGGCAATGAGCAGTTCTTC.

This chain connects TRBV4-1 to TRBJ2-5; unclear D gene. This CDR3 has 13 amino acids. With 4 bases removed from V and 9 bases from J, the gap between germline ends came to 15 bases. Germline V CDR1 and CDR2: MGHRA, YSYEKL. The CDR3 loop is CASSPPERPPQYF. The CDR3 bases are TGCGCCAGCAGCCCCCCCGAACGCCCACCCCAGTACTTC.

This clone was recorded only once. The J gene is TRBJ2-7, the V gene TRBV4-1; D unclear. Germline V gene lookup returns CDR1 MGHRA and CDR2 YSYEKL. The CDR3 spans 14 residues. Trimming pared 1 base from V and 0 bases from J, leaving 7 bases between. The CDR3, as DNA: TGCGCCAGCAGCCAAGTCGGGCGCTCCTACGAGCAGTACTTC. Residues: CASSQVGRSYEQYF.

This rearrangement joins TRBV5-6 to TRBJ1-1, with D perhaps matching TRBD1 (5 bases). The germline V gene has CDR1 SGHDT and CDR2 YYEEEE. Trimming stripped 4 bases from V and 1 base from J, with 8 bases between. The CDR3 covers 13 residues. In DNA, the CDR3 is TGTGCCAGCAGCCCAGGGTCGAACACTGAAGCTTTCTTT. Its translation: CASSPGSNTEAFF.

The V gene is TRBV5-1, the J gene TRBJ2-7, with D possibly TRBD1 on 5 matching bases. The CDR3 is 13 amino acids. Per the germline V gene, CDR1 is SGHRS and CDR2 is YFSETQ. V was cut by 1 base and J by 5 bases, with 10 bases left in between. The CDR3 bases are TGCGCCAGCAGCTTGAGGGGTAACCACGAGCAGTACTTC. As protein: CASSLRGNHEQYF.